The sequence of this T cell receptor beta chain was determined in a study of CXCR3-negative and CXCR3-positive naive CD8 T cells. Study observations and caveats: Once cells were cryopreserved, CXCR3 expression went down partly, and most assays used fresh PBMCs. Comparably high diversity was seen in both naive subsets, and much lower diversity in memory CD8+ cells.

Naive cells were sorted as CD45RO-, CCR7+, CD27+ and CD95-. Germline CDR1 and CDR2: SQVTM and ANQGSEA. CDR3 size: 14 residues. As for this clonotype: Its matching antigen is unknown.

Libraries were UMI-labeled 5' RACE TRB cDNA. TCRdb reanalyzed the 5' RACE reads and collapses them to one entry per CDR3 protein, without DNA. The specimen's table records 5,000 to 6,500 distinct CDR3 sequences. The receptor comes from a human donor in good health. Some clones in this sample may be carry-over from other donors' samples. Sequencing was performed on naive CXCR3- CD8+ T cells from blood. This sample's subset: CD45RO-CCR7+CD27+CD95- naive CD8+ T cells lacking CXCR3 (TNR3-). The V call is TRBV29-1, the J call TRBJ2-3; TCRdb names TRBD2, which stays unverified in the absence of DNA. The CDR3 here is CSVDGAGEADTQYF.